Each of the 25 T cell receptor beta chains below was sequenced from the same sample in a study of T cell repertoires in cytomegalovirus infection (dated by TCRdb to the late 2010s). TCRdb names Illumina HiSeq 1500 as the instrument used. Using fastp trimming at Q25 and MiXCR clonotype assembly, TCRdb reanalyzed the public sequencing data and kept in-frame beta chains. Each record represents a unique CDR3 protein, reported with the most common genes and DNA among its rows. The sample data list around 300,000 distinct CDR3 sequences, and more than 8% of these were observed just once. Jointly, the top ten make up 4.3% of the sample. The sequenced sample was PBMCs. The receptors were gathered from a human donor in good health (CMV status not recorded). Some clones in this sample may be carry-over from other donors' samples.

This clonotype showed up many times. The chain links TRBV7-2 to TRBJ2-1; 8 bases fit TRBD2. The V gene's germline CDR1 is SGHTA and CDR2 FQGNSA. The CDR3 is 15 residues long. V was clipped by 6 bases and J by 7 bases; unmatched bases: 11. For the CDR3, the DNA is TGTGCCAGCAGTCCCGCGGGGGGAGGGTGGAATGAGCAGTTCTTC. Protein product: CASSPAGGGWNEQFF.

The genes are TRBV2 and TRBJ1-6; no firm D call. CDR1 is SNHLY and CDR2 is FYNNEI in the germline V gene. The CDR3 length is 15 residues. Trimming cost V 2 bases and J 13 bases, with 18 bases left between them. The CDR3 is CASSETYSPELPLHF. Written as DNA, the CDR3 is TGTGCCAGCAGTGAAACTTACTCTCCGGAATTGCCCCTCCACTTT.

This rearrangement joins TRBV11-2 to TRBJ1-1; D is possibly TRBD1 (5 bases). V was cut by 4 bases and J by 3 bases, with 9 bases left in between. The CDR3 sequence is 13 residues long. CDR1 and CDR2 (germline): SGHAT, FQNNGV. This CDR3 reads CASSSDSHTEAFF. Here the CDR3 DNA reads TGTGCCAGCAGCTCTGACAGCCACACTGAAGCTTTCTTT.

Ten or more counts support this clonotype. CDR3 residues: CAIHGSGSEKLFF. CDR3 nucleotide sequence: TGTGCCATCCACGGGTCGGGTAGTGAAAAACTGTTTTTT. This chain connects TRBV7-9 to TRBJ1-4; the D is unclear. V was trimmed by 10 bases and J by 7 bases, leaving 16 bases between them. Germline V lookup: CDR1 SEHNR, CDR2 FQNEAQ (reference sequence). CDR3 size: 13 residues.

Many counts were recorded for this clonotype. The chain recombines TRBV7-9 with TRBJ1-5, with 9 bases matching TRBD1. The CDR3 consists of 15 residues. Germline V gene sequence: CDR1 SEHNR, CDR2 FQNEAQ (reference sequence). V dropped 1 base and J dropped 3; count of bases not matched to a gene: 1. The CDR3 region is CASSLGTGDNQPQHF. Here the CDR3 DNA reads TGTGCCAGCAGCTTAGGGACAGGGGACAATCAGCCCCAGCATTTT. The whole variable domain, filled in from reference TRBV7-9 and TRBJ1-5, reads DTGVSQNPRHKITKRGQNVTFRCDPISEHNRLYWYRQTLGQGPEFLTYFQNEAQLEKSRLLSDRFSAERPKGSFSTLEIQRTEQGDSAMYLCASSLGTGDNQPQHFGDGTRLSIL.

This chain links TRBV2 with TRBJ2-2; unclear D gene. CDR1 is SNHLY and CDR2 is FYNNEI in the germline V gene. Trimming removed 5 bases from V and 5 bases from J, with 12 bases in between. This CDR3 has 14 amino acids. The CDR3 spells CASSRDIVTGELFF. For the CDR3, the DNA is TGTGCCAGCAGTAGAGACATTGTAACCGGGGAGCTGTTTTTT.

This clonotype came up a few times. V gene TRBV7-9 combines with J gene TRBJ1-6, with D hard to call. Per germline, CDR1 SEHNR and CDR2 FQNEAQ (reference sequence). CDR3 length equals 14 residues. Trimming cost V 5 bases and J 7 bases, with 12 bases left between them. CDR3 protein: CASSLVGPNSPLHF. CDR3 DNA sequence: TGTGCCAGCAGCCTGGTCGGGCCAAATTCACCCCTCCACTTT. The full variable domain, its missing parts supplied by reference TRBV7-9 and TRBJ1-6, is DTGVSQNPRHKITKRGQNVTFRCDPISEHNRLYWYRQTLGQGPEFLTYFQNEAQLEKSRLLSDRFSAERPKGSFSTLEIQRTEQGDSAMYLCASSLVGPNSPLHFGNGTRLTVT.

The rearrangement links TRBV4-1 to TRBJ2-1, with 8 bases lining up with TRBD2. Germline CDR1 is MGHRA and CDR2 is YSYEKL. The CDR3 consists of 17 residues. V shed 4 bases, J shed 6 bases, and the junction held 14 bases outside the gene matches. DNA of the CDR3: TGCGCCAGCAGCCGGGTCCTTAGCGGGGACGGGGGCAATGAGCAGTTCTTC. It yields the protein CASSRVLSGDGGNEQFF.

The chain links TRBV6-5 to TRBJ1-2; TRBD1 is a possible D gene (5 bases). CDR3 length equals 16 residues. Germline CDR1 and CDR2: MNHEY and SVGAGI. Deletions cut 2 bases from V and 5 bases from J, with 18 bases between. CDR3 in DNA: TGTGCCAGCAGTTACCCCGCACCCCAGGGCGGGTATGGCTACACCTTC. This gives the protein CASSYPAPQGGYGYTF.

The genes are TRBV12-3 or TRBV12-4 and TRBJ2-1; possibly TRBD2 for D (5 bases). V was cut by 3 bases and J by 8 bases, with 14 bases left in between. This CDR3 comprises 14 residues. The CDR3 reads CASSFAGNIYEQFF. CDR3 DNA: TGTGCCAGCAGTTTCGCCGGGAATATCTATGAGCAGTTCTTC.

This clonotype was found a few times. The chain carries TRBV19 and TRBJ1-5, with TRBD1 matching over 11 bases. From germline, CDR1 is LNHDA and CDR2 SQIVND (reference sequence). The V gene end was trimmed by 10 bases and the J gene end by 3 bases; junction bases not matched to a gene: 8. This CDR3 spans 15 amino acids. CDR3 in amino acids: CATGTGGTFNQPQHF. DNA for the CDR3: TGTGCCACAGGGACAGGGGGAACCTTCAATCAGCCCCAGCATTTT.

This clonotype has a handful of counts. CDR3 sequence reads: CASSPWTGGTEAFF. The CDR3 DNA follows: TGTGCCAGCTCCCCCTGGACAGGGGGCACTGAAGCTTTCTTT. The chain carries TRBV18 and TRBJ1-1; 10 bases map to TRBD1. Per the germline V gene, CDR1 is KGHSH and CDR2 is LQKENI. This CDR3 has 14 residues. Losses at the gene ends were 6 bases for V and 4 bases for J; bases not matched to a gene: 5.

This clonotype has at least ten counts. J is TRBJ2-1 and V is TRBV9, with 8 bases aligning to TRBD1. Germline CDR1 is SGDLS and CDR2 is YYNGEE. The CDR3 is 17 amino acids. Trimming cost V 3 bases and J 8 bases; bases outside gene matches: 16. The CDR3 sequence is CASSARTGTGRLDEQFF. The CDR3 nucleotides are TGTGCCAGCAGCGCTCGCACCGGGACAGGACGCTTGGATGAGCAGTTCTTC.

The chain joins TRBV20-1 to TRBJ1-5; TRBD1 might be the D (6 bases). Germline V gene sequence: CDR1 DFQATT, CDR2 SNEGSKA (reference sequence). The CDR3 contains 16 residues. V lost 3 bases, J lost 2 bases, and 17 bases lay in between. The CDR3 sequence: CSARGGQTVGNQPQHF. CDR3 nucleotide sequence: TGCAGTGCTAGGGGGGGGCAGACAGTGGGCAATCAGCCCCAGCATTTT.

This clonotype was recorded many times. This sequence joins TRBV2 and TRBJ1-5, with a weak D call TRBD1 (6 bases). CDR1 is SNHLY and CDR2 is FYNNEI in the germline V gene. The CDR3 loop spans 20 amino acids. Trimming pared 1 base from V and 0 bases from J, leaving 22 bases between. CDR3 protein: CASSEGFWITGRYSNQPQHF. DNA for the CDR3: TGTGCCAGCAGTGAAGGGTTTTGGATTACAGGGCGATATAGCAATCAGCCCCAGCATTTT. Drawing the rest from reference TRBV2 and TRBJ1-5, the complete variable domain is EPEVTQTPSHQVTQMGQEVILRCVPISNHLYFYWYRQILGQKVEFLVSFYNNEISEKSEIFDDQFSVERPDGSNFTLKIRSTKLEDSAMYFCASSEGFWITGRYSNQPQHFGDGTRLSIL.

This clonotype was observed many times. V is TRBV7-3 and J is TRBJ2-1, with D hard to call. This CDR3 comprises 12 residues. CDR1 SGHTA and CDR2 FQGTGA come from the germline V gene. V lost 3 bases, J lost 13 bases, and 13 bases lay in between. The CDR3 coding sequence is TGTGCCAGCAGCTTCTCTACCGGCCCACAGTTCTTC. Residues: CASSFSTGPQFF.

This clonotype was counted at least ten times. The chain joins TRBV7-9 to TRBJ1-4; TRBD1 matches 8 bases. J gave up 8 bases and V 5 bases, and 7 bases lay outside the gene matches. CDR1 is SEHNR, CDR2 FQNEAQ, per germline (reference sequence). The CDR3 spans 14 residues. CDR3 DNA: TGTGCCAGCAGCCCACGACAGGGGAAGGAAAAACTGTTTTTT. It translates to CASSPRQGKEKLFF.

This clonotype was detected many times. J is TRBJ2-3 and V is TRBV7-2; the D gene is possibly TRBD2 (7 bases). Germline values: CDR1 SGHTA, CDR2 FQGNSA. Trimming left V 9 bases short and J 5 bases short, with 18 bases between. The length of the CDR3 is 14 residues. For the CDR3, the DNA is TGTGCCAGTGCAGGGAGGGGGGCCGTAGATACGCAGTATTTT. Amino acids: CASAGRGAVDTQYF.

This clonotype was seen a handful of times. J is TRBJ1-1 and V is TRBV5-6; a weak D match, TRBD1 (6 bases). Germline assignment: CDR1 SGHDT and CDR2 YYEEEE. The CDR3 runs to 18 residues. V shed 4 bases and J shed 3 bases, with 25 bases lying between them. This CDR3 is CASSGVRLTGRLDTEAFF. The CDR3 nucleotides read TGTGCCAGCAGCGGGGTCCGACTAACAGGGCGTTTGGACACTGAAGCTTTCTTT.

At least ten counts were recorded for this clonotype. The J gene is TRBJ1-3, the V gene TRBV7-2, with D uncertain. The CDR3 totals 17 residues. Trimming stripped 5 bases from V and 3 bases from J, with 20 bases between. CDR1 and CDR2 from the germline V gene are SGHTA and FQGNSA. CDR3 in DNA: TGTGCCAGCAGCCGACGTTCAGGCTCATACCTTGGAAACACCATATATTTT. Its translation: CASSRRSGSYLGNTIYF.

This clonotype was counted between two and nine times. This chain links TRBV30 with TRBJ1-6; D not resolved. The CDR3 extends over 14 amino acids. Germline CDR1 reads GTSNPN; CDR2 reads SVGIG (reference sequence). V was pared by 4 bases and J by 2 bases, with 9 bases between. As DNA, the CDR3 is TGTGCCTGGACACCCGAAACCTATAATTCACCCCTCCACTTT. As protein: CAWTPETYNSPLHF.

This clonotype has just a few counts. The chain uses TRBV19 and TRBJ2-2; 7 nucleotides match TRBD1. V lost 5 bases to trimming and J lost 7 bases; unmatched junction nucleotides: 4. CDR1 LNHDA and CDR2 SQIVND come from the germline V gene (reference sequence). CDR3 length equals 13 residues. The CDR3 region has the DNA TGTGCCAGTAGTGACAGGACAGGCGGGGAGCTGTTTTTT. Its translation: CASSDRTGGELFF.

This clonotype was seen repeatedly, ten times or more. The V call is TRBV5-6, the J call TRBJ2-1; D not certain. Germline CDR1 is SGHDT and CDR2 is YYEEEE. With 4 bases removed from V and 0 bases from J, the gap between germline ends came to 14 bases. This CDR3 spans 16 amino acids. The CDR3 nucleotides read TGTGCCAGCAGCGCTGTTGGAATATTCTCCTACAATGAGCAGTTCTTC. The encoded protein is CASSAVGIFSYNEQFF. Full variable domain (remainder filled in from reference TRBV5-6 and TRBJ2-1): DAGVTQSPTHLIKTRGQQVTLRCSPKSGHDTVSWYQQALGQGPQFIFQYYEEEERQRGNFPDRFSGHQFPNYSSELNVNALLLGDSALYLCASSAVGIFSYNEQFFGPGTRLTVL.

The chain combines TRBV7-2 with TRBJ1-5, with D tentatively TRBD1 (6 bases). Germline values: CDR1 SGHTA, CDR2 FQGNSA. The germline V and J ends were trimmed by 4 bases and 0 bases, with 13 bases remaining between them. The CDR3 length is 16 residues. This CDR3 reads CASSSGTTYSNQPQHF. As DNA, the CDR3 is TGTGCCAGCAGCTCGGGGACAACGTATAGCAATCAGCCCCAGCATTTT.

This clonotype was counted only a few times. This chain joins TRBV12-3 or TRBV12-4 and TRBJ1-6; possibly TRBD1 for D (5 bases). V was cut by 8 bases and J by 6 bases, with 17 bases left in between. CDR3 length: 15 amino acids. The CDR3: CASARDGGRNSPLHF. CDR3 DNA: TGTGCCAGCGCTAGGGACGGAGGTCGTAATTCACCCCTCCACTTT.